This TCR beta chain emerged from a study of OX40 agonist ivuxolimab in advanced cancers. The wider study: Dosing consisted of intravenous ivuxolimab at 0.01 to 10 mg/kg every 2 weeks. Among those treated, three patients had partial responses, one with hepatocellular carcinoma and two with cutaneous melanoma.

Repertoires were generated with immunoSEQ multiplex PCR, while TCRdb's copy carries only in-frame clones and drops some. The sample lists 50,000 to 70,000 clones; about 85% were seen once. CDR1 and CDR2 (germline): SGHDN, FVKESK. The CDR3 contains 13 residues. Between the trimmed V and J ends, which lost 1 base and 8 bases, there was a span of 11 bases. The gene calls are TRBV14 and TRBJ1-2; D unresolved. Sequencing was performed on CD4+ or CD8+ T cells sorted from blood, taken in a trial of the OX40 agonist ivuxolimab. This TCR came from an adult with an advanced solid tumor such as melanoma, head and neck, liver or kidney cancer. CDR3 amino acids: CASSQGSLGGYTF. The CDR3 coding sequence is TGTGCCAGCAGCCAAGGCAGCCTCGGGGGCTACACCTTC. The complete variable domain, with remaining parts taken from reference TRBV14 and TRBJ1-2, reads EAGVTQFPSHSVIEKGQTVTLRCDPISGHDNLYWYRRVMGKEIKFLLHFVKESKQDESGMPNNRFLAERTGGTYSTLKVQPAELEDSGVYFCASSQGSLGGYTFGSGTRLTVV.